This T cell receptor (beta chain) was recovered during a study of response to subunit inactivated influenza vaccine. The study's findings and limits: Authors suggested each seasonal influenza vaccination recruits few new T cells.

After removal of 5 bases from V and 9 bases from J, the junction contained 13 bases not matched to a gene. CDR3 length: 15 residues. The table lists this clonotype with a few counts. What it binds is not known. Via MiXCR, TCRdb re-called the RT-PCR reads, giving one row per CDR3 protein. The top ten clones hold over 8.5% of a sample with a few hundred thousand distinct CDR3 sequences, 13% to 15% of them seen once. This receptor was identified in a man in his forties or fifties who received an inactivated influenza vaccine. This specimen was PBMCs from blood, taken approximately 12 days after vaccination. The rearrangement joins TRBV12-3 or TRBV12-4 to TRBJ2-7, with 10 bases aligning to TRBD1. CDR3 nucleotides: TGTGCCAGCAGTACCCCGGGACAGGGGCCGCGAAGGCAGTACTTC. Protein: CASSTPGQGPRRQYF.